This entry describes one T cell receptor beta chain. The antigen this receptor binds is unknown. No quality values exist for individual bases; no much larger clone is one base distant. The sample is drawn from a study of cytomegalovirus exposure and HLA in healthy donors (TCRdb year 2017). Context from the whole study: An earlier analysis of approximately 600 of the donors reported about 290 Gb of sequence data and around 110 million unique TCR beta sequences from some 180 million T cells. To predict cytomegalovirus infection status, the study brought together high-throughput TCR immunosequencing, statistical association of individual TCRs with disease status, and machine learning. To decide whether each TCR beta V gene segment behaved as functional or pseudogenic, an earlier analysis of fewer than 750 of the donors relied on high-throughput TCR beta sequencing. On average, around 230,000 unique TCR beta nucleotide sequences were sequenced per donor among 398 genotyped donors of the cohort, with roughly a sixth of those sequences being non-productive. Roughly 300 gigabases of sequencing data and roughly 90 million unique TCR sequences were included in an early release covering over 600 HLA-typed donors. In a later genetic analysis, genome-wide SNP genotypes for about 55% of the roughly 670 donors were used, and that subset was treated as a discovery cohort. Every repertoire in the discovery cohort had been generated on one and the same sequencing platform. HLA typing included class I and class II loci at four-digit resolution. The number of donors typed differed by locus, with 629-630 for A, B, C, DRB1 and DQB1, around 500 for DQA1, 606 for DPA1, and some 440 for DPB1. Using immunosequencing, the study profiled T cell repertoires from 666 subjects and related those repertoires to cytomegalovirus serostatus. Rather than using new phenotypic data, the later analysis identified candidate immune exposures from TCR beta sequences and from how often those sequences occurred across donors. The aim of the study was to test whether cataloging public T cell receptors could identify signatures of past pathogen exposure. Among the roughly 400 genotyped donors, 81% belonged to the genetic ancestry cluster associated with self-reported Caucasian donors. Four to six DR-DQ haplotypes were handled as single units for association and clustering because linkage in the cohort was strong. Donor age, sex, ethnicity and CMV serostatus were compiled alongside the repertoire data. To study patterns of TCR occurrence, a later analysis re-analyzed previously published TCR beta repertoires from several hundred donors and added high-resolution HLA genotyping. In addition to the first cohort of 500 to 850 subjects, a separate validation cohort of around 110 different subjects was used. General findings and caveats noted by the study authors: Because the 87-base-pair reads could not distinguish some IMGT-functional V segments, including TRBV6-2 and TRBV6-3, those segments were excluded. In the study, some 180 TCR beta chains were listed as associated with cytomegalovirus. Because counts were too low, more than 15 rarely observed V segments, including chromosome 9 orphons, were left out of the earlier analysis of over 550 of the donors. In an earlier analysis of about 540 of the donors, most TCR beta V segments were observed in productive rearrangements about 87% or about 30% of the time, broadly matching IMGT annotations. Immune exposure information for the cohort was limited to CMV serostatus. V-gene and J-gene trimming of TCR beta chains was associated with a missense DCLRE1C variant in a later genetic analysis, and the association was replicated in an independent cohort. In a later analysis, some 17,000 TCR beta sequences were associated with specific HLA alleles at a false discovery rate of 0.05. Assigning TCR associations to individual alleles was difficult when HLA alleles, especially DR and DQ, strongly co-occurred. Linkage disequilibrium might explain the correlated functional status among segregating V segments, but an unknown experimental factor could not be excluded. In a later genetic analysis, fewer N-insertions in productive TCRs were reported among donors in an Asian-associated ancestry cluster than the roughly 700-donor mean. Most TCR sequences were observed very rarely across donors, whereas some public TCRs were present in many individuals. In vitro tests confirmed that three of the cytomegalovirus-associated TCR beta chains recognize cytomegalovirus antigens. Several of the top co-occurrence clusters appeared to be linked to parvovirus B19, influenza, CMV and Epstein-Barr virus, according to a later analysis. A later analysis found that TCR association rates varied across HLA loci, with DRB1 alleles showing the most associated TCRs and HLA-C alleles the fewest. Because some donors lacked HLA typing at each locus, the association tests relied only on the typed subset. The authors suggested that the approach could potentially be extended to other disease states and immunological phenotypes. According to a later analysis, most CMV-associated TCR beta chains appeared to be HLA-restricted, and the HLA associations seemed to be driven largely by CMV exposure. The cohort was sequenced for TCR beta chains only, and without alpha or paired-chain data the features that could be detected were limited. A further reported finding was that TCR beta sequences accurately predicted the HLA-A and HLA-B alleles for most subjects in the first cohort. In a later analysis, HLA-associated TCR beta chains were found to be more clonally expanded and to have lower generation probabilities than equally common non-associated chains. Cytomegalovirus status was reported to be diagnosed by the classifier with high specificity and sensitivity in both the original and validation cohorts. A cluster of highly shared sequence variants was judged likely to be a technical artifact of the sequencing pipeline. Presence/absence analyses assumed roughly uniform sequencing depth across donors, an assumption that may not hold.

The library was obtained by the immunoSEQ multiplex PCR assay. The multiplex PCR relied on a mix of 60 forward primers for TCR Vbeta segments and 13 reverse primers for TCR Jbeta segments. The CDR3 region of rearranged TCR beta genes was amplified from genomic DNA by a multiplex PCR assay. The Illumina HiSeq System was used to sequence the amplified TCR beta libraries as 87-base-pair reads. As for the authors' bioinformatics: Across the 500 to 850 repertoires, a later analysis counted 78 million or so unique TCR beta chains, roughly 11 million of which were shared by at least two donors. To remove PCR and sequencing errors, raw reads were error-corrected and collapsed into unique sequences using a nearest-neighbor algorithm that merged closely related sequences. To assign V, D and J gene segments, CDR3 sequences were aligned to IMGT reference sequences. For a sequence to be retained, a match of at least six nucleotides to both a V gene segment and a J gene segment was required. A rearrangement counted as productive if the CDR3 had no stop codons and remained in frame with V and J, and every other rearrangement counted as non-productive. Following IMGT convention, CDR3 was defined as the stretch from the second conserved V-encoded cysteine up to the conserved J-encoded phenylalanine. Sequences without an unambiguous match to a single V gene segment were excluded from the earlier analysis of 450 to 650 of the donors. An earlier analysis of 500 to 700 of the donors classified V segments as functional when productive rearrangements were above 56.7% and as segregating when the standard deviation between donors was above 5%. To diagnose cytomegalovirus status from the catalog of TCR beta chain sequences, a statistical classification framework was built. A later analysis assigned V and J genes by comparing TCR nucleotide sequences with IMGT/GENE-DB human TR gene sequences. The TCRdist pipeline was used in a later analysis to assign CDR3 sequences and most-parsimonious VDJ recombination scenarios. In a later analysis, every TCR beta chain was defined by the combination of its CDR3 amino acid sequence and its V-gene family, and reads without a unique V-gene family were dropped. In a later analysis, fewer than 650 highly shared, low-generation-probability nucleotide sequences were removed to address suspected cross-contamination and a sequencing artifact. A later analysis calculated a clonal expansion index for each public chain from normalized within-repertoire ranks of inferred template counts. A later analysis computed generation probabilities with a VDJ recombination model fitted to out-of-frame rearrangements, and checked the results against IGoR. In a later analysis, hypergeometric tests were used to score TCR-TCR, TCR-HLA and TCR-CMV co-occurrence, with a repertoire-size bias correction applied to TCR pairs. In a later analysis, false discovery rates were estimated by permuting HLA or CMV assignments 20 times. A later analysis grouped co-occurring TCRs with DBSCAN, adding TCRdist sequence similarity when clustering within HLA-allele-positive subsets. For co-occurrence clustering, repertoires with fewer than 30,000 or more than 120,000 public chains were excluded, along with a handful of repertoires with anomalous nucleotide sharing. Here the immuneACCESS table is served through TCRdb, limited to in-frame sequences with V and J called. Missing clones are a known gap in these copies; in checked studies unresolved V genes cover under half, and the rest lacks a known reason. That table supplies the V and J calls and clone size; D and trimming were determined from the DNA. This sample has around 120,000 clones in its table, and about three fifths of those were observed once. The ten largest clones add up to about 9% of the sample.

Reading the germline V gene gives CDR1 SGHNT and CDR2 YENEEA. Trimming at the junction amounts to 0 bases on V and 5 bases on J, and the germline ends lie 7 bases apart. The cysteine opens and the phenylalanine closes a CDR3 of 13 amino acids. Only the CDR3 region is kept as DNA, spanning 39 bases read in frame from base 1. In total, around 600 healthy bone marrow donors made up the cohort. Cohort members were all nominally healthy when sampled, although unrecorded immune exposures were likely present. The donor tested CMV seropositive and was one of the 289 seropositive cohort members. A peripheral blood sample was collected from each donor, and TCR beta sequencing was performed on peripheral blood mononuclear cells. The Qiagen DNeasy Blood Extraction Kit was used to extract genomic DNA from the blood cell samples.

Sequenced material: PBMCs. The chain couples TRBV11-3 to TRBJ2-5; the best D guess is TRBD2, with 5 bases matching. This sequence was found in a man aged 40-49 years in good health and CMV-seropositive. Read as DNA, the sequence is TGTGCCAGCAGCTTAGATTCGGGGGAGACCCAGTACTTC. This sequence encodes CASSLDSGETQYF.